The rows below give T cell receptor beta chains drawn from one sample of a study of blood T cell repertoires in COVID-19. The table came from immunoSEQ multiplex PCR; TCRdb's copy has only in-frame clones and leaves some out. The sample lists just over 650,000 clones; about 90% were seen once. The specimen was peripheral blood. Every receptor here comes from a woman aged 18 to 35 with acute or convalescent COVID-19. Both conserved end residues are part of each CDR3. Each record gives: CDR3 length, V gene, J gene, D gene, clone size, CDR3 DNA, CDR3 protein. D genes are given only for firm matches. Some rows mark clone size as missing; the rest say once, few, many or name a class of expanded clone.

cdr3_length: 15; v_call: TRBV7-8; j_call: TRBJ1-3; d_call: .; clone_size: .; cdr3_nt: TGTGCCAGCAGCCCGGTGAGGACAGTTGGAAACACCATATATTTT; cdr3_aa: CASSPVRTVGNTIYF
cdr3_length: 14; v_call: TRBV2; j_call: TRBJ1-1; d_call: TRBD1; clone_size: .; cdr3_nt: TGTGCCAGCAGAAATAGCATGACAGGGGCTGAAGCTTTCTTT; cdr3_aa: CASRNSMTGAEAFF
cdr3_length: 15; v_call: TRBV7-9; j_call: TRBJ2-7; d_call: TRBD1; clone_size: .; cdr3_nt: TGTGCCAGCAGCTCTCCGGGACAGGGGAACCACGAGCAGTACTTC; cdr3_aa: CASSSPGQGNHEQYF
cdr3_length: 17; v_call: TRBV6-2/TRBV6-3; j_call: TRBJ2-2; d_call: .; clone_size: .; cdr3_nt: TGTGCCAGCAGTTACAGCAGGAAAGACCAGAACACCGGGGAGCTGTTTTTT; cdr3_aa: CASSYSRKDQNTGELFF
cdr3_length: 14; v_call: TRBV10-2; j_call: TRBJ2-7; d_call: .; clone_size: .; cdr3_nt: TGCGCCAGCAGTGATTGGGACACCCCCTACGAGCAGTACTTC; cdr3_aa: CASSDWDTPYEQYF
cdr3_length: 14; v_call: TRBV3-1/TRBV3-2; j_call: TRBJ2-7; d_call: TRBD2; clone_size: .; cdr3_nt: TGTGCCAGCAGCCTTAGCGGGGGATCCTACGAGCAGTACTTC; cdr3_aa: CASSLSGGSYEQYF
cdr3_length: 15; v_call: TRBV7-8; j_call: TRBJ2-7; d_call: TRBD2; clone_size: .; cdr3_nt: TGTGCCAGCAGCCAGATCGTAGCGGGGGTTGGCGAGCAGTACTTC; cdr3_aa: CASSQIVAGVGEQYF
cdr3_length: 13; v_call: TRBV29-1; j_call: TRBJ2-7; d_call: TRBD1; clone_size: .; cdr3_nt: TGCAGCGCTGCCGGGACAGGGGTCTACGAGCAGTACTTC; cdr3_aa: CSAAGTGVYEQYF
cdr3_length: 15; v_call: TRBV5-1; j_call: TRBJ2-3; d_call: TRBD1; clone_size: .; cdr3_nt: TGCGCCAGCAGCCCGAGGGACAGAAGCACAGATACGCAGTATTTT; cdr3_aa: CASSPRDRSTDTQYF
cdr3_length: 19; v_call: TRBV7-3; j_call: TRBJ2-5; d_call: TRBD2; clone_size: .; cdr3_nt: TGTGCCAGCAGCTCCGGGACTAGCGGGACTCGTCCCCCCTCCGAGACCCAGTACTTC; cdr3_aa: CASSSGTSGTRPPSETQYF
cdr3_length: 15; v_call: TRBV7-9; j_call: TRBJ2-5; d_call: .; clone_size: .; cdr3_nt: TGTGCCAGCAGCTTGGACCGGGGGTATGCGGAGACCCAGTACTTC; cdr3_aa: CASSLDRGYAETQYF
cdr3_length: 13; v_call: TRBV18; j_call: TRBJ1-1; d_call: TRBD1; clone_size: .; cdr3_nt: TGTGCCAGCTCAGGACAGGGTTACACTGAAGCTTTCTTT; cdr3_aa: CASSGQGYTEAFF
cdr3_length: 15; v_call: TRBV7-7; j_call: TRBJ2-7; d_call: TRBD1; clone_size: once; cdr3_nt: TGTGCCAGCAGCCCAGGACAGGGGCCCCACTACGAGCAGTACTTC; cdr3_aa: CASSPGQGPHYEQYF
cdr3_length: 15; v_call: TRBV7-2; j_call: TRBJ2-7; d_call: .; clone_size: .; cdr3_nt: TGTGCCAGCAGCTTAGGAGGGACTTCTCCCTACGAGCAGTACTTC; cdr3_aa: CASSLGGTSPYEQYF
cdr3_length: 18; v_call: TRBV7-2; j_call: TRBJ2-4; d_call: TRBD1; clone_size: .; cdr3_nt: TGTGCCAGCAGCGAATCACAGGGGGCTAAATTAGCCAAAAACATTCAGTACTTC; cdr3_aa: CASSESQGAKLAKNIQYF
cdr3_length: 15; v_call: TRBV13; j_call: TRBJ1-6; d_call: TRBD1; clone_size: .; cdr3_nt: TGTGCCAGCAGCCCCGGGACAGGGTTTAATTCACCCCTCCACTTT; cdr3_aa: CASSPGTGFNSPLHF
cdr3_length: 13; v_call: TRBV7-3; j_call: TRBJ1-1; d_call: .; clone_size: .; cdr3_nt: TGTGCCAGCAGCTTACTCCAGGGTTATTCAGCTTTCTTT; cdr3_aa: CASSLLQGYSAFF
cdr3_length: 14; v_call: TRBV6-1; j_call: TRBJ1-5; d_call: TRBD1; clone_size: once; cdr3_nt: TGTGCCAGCAGTGAAACAGGGGGAGGTCAGCCCCAGCATTTT; cdr3_aa: CASSETGGGQPQHF
cdr3_length: 14; v_call: TRBV19; j_call: TRBJ1-3; d_call: .; clone_size: .; cdr3_nt: TGTGCCAGTAGTTGGGGGGGATCTGGAAACACCATATATTTT; cdr3_aa: CASSWGGSGNTIYF
cdr3_length: 16; v_call: TRBV5-1; j_call: TRBJ1-2; d_call: TRBD1; clone_size: once; cdr3_nt: TGCGCCAGCAGCTTGGCCAGTTGGACAGGGTCGGTTGGCTACACCTTC; cdr3_aa: CASSLASWTGSVGYTF
cdr3_length: 12; v_call: TRBV15; j_call: TRBJ1-2; d_call: TRBD1; clone_size: .; cdr3_nt: TGTGCCACCAGAGGGACAGGAGCAGACTACACCTTC; cdr3_aa: CATRGTGADYTF
cdr3_length: 10; v_call: TRBV29-1; j_call: TRBJ2-5; d_call: .; clone_size: .; cdr3_nt: TGCAGCGTGGAACAGGGGACCCAGTACTTC; cdr3_aa: CSVEQGTQYF
cdr3_length: 13; v_call: TRBV5-6; j_call: TRBJ2-3; d_call: .; clone_size: .; cdr3_nt: TGTGCCAGCAGCTTGACTAGCACAGATACGCAGTATTTT; cdr3_aa: CASSLTSTDTQYF
cdr3_length: 13; v_call: TRBV24-1; j_call: TRBJ2-1; d_call: .; clone_size: .; cdr3_nt: TGTGCCACCCGTACTTCGCAGGGTAACGAGCAGTTCTTC; cdr3_aa: CATRTSQGNEQFF
cdr3_length: 15; v_call: TRBV27; j_call: TRBJ1-6; d_call: .; clone_size: .; cdr3_nt: TGTGCCAGCACCCTAACTAGGAGTTATAATTCACCCCTCCACTTT; cdr3_aa: CASTLTRSYNSPLHF
cdr3_length: 15; v_call: TRBV3-1/TRBV3-2; j_call: TRBJ2-2; d_call: TRBD1; clone_size: .; cdr3_nt: TGTGCCAGCACTCCGGGACAGGGAAGGACCGGGGAGCTGTTTTTT; cdr3_aa: CASTPGQGRTGELFF
cdr3_length: 15; v_call: TRBV5-1; j_call: TRBJ2-7; d_call: TRBD1; clone_size: .; cdr3_nt: TGCGCCAGCAGCTTGGGACAGGGGAGTTTGTACGAGCAGTACTTC; cdr3_aa: CASSLGQGSLYEQYF
cdr3_length: 13; v_call: TRBV27; j_call: TRBJ2-5; d_call: .; clone_size: once; cdr3_nt: TGTGCCAGCAGTTCTATCCCCCTAGAGACCCAGTACTTC; cdr3_aa: CASSSIPLETQYF
cdr3_length: 15; v_call: TRBV5-4; j_call: TRBJ2-3; d_call: TRBD2; clone_size: .; cdr3_nt: TGTGCCAGCAGCGCGGGACTAGCGGGGGCAGATACGCAGTATTTT; cdr3_aa: CASSAGLAGADTQYF
cdr3_length: 15; v_call: TRBV11-2; j_call: TRBJ1-1; d_call: TRBD1; clone_size: .; cdr3_nt: TGTGCCAGCAGCTTACGACAGGGGCGCGCGTCAGAAGCTTTCTTT; cdr3_aa: CASSLRQGRASEAFF
cdr3_length: 11; v_call: TRBV28; j_call: TRBJ1-3; d_call: TRBD1; clone_size: .; cdr3_nt: TGTGCCAGCAGTTTCAGGGGGACCATATATTTT; cdr3_aa: CASSFRGTIYF
cdr3_length: 16; v_call: TRBV11-2; j_call: TRBJ1-6; d_call: .; clone_size: .; cdr3_nt: TGTGCCAGCAGTTCTCCCAGACACTCTCTTAGGTCACCCCTCCACTTT; cdr3_aa: CASSSPRHSLRSPLHF
cdr3_length: 13; v_call: TRBV2; j_call: TRBJ2-1; d_call: TRBD2; clone_size: .; cdr3_nt: TGTGCCAGCTGGACTAGCACCTACAATGAGCAGTTCTTC; cdr3_aa: CASWTSTYNEQFF
cdr3_length: 14; v_call: TRBV11-2; j_call: TRBJ1-2; d_call: .; clone_size: .; cdr3_nt: TGTGCCAGCACCCTTAGTCGGGGGGACTATGGCTACACCTTC; cdr3_aa: CASTLSRGDYGYTF
cdr3_length: 15; v_call: TRBV6-5; j_call: TRBJ2-7; d_call: .; clone_size: .; cdr3_nt: TGTGCCAGCAGTTTATACGACGGGAGCTCCTACGAGCAGTACTTC; cdr3_aa: CASSLYDGSSYEQYF